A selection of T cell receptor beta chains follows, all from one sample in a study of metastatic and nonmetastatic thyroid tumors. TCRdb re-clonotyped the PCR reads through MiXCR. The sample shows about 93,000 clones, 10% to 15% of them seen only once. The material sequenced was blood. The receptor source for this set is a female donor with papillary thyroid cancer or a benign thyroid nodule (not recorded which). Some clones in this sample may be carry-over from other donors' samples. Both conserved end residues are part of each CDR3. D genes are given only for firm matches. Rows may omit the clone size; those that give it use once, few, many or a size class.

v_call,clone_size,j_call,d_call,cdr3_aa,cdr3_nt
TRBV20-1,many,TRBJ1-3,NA,CSARQVNSGNTIYF,TGCAGTGCGAGACAGGTTAACTCTGGAAACACCATATATTTT
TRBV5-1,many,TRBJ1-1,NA,CASSFTGGGNTEAFF,TGCGCCAGCAGCTTTACAGGCGGGGGGAACACTGAAGCTTTCTTT
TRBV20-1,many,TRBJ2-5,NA,CSAGLGPETQYF,TGCAGTGCTGGCCTGGGCCCAGAGACCCAGTACTTC
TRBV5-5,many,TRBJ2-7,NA,CASSLAGSGNYEQYF,TGTGCCAGCAGCTTGGCAGGGAGTGGAAACTACGAGCAGTACTTC
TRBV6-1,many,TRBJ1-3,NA,CASSVGGPASGNTIYF,TGTGCCAGCAGTGTTGGGGGCCCTGCCTCTGGAAACACCATATATTTT
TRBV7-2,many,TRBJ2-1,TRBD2,CASSSLGTRGFNEQFF,TGTGCCAGCAGCTCCCTCGGGACTAGGGGATTCAATGAGCAGTTCTTC
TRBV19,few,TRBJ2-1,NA,CAILQGDFYNEQFF,TGTGCCATCCTTCAGGGGGACTTCTACAATGAGCAGTTCTTC
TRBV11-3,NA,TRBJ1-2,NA,CASSYPTDPNGYTF,TGTGCCAGCAGCTACCCCACGGACCCGAATGGCTACACCTTC
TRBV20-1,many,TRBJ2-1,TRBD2,CSATGLVGDEQFF,TGCAGTGCGACGGGACTAGTCGGCGATGAGCAGTTCTTC
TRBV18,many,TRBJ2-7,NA,CASSPGGQLSEQYF,TGTGCCAGCTCACCAGGAGGTCAGCTCAGCGAGCAGTACTTC
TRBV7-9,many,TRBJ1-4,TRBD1,CASSLGQGSKLFF,TGTGCCAGCAGCCTGGGACAGGGGAGCAAACTGTTTTTT
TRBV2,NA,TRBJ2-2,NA,CASSEVLAGTGELFF,TGTGCCAGCAGTGAAGTTTTGGCGGGGACCGGGGAGCTGTTTTTT
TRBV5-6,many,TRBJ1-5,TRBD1,CASSLEAGGQPQHF,TGTGCCAGCAGCTTGGAGGCAGGGGGTCAGCCCCAGCATTTT
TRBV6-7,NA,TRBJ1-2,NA,CASSTGYYGYTF,TGTGCCAGCAGTACGGGTTACTATGGCTACACCTTC
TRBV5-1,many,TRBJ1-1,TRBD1,CASSLRRTGRGTEAFF,TGCGCCAGCAGCTTGCGCCGGACAGGGCGAGGCACTGAAGCTTTCTTT
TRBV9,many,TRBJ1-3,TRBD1,CASSVAAPTGVGGNTIYF,TGTGCCAGCAGCGTAGCAGCCCCTACAGGGGTAGGTGGAAACACCATATATTTT
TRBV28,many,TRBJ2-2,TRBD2,CASSLGLAGAKDGELFF,TGTGCCAGCAGTTTAGGGTTAGCGGGAGCAAAGGACGGGGAGCTGTTTTTT
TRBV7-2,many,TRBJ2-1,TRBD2,CASSLRGGGSYNEQFF,TGTGCCAGCAGCTTACGTGGCGGGGGCTCCTACAATGAGCAGTTCTTC
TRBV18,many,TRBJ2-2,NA,CASLLLGIGELFF,TGTGCCAGCTTGTTGCTGGGGATCGGGGAGCTGTTTTTT
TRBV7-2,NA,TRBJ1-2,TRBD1,CASSFGQGGLYGYTF,TGTGCCAGCAGCTTTGGACAGGGGGGACTCTATGGCTACACCTTC
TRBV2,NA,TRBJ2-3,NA,CASIQDFTDTQYF,TGTGCCAGCATTCAGGACTTCACAGATACGCAGTATTTT
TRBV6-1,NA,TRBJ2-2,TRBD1,CASSENRGKNGELFF,TGTGCCAGCAGTGAAAACAGGGGGAAGAACGGGGAGCTGTTTTTT
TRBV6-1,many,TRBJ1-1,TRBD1,CASSATGGANTEAFF,TGTGCCAGCAGTGCCACAGGGGGCGCGAACACTGAAGCTTTCTTT
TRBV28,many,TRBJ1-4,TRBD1,CASRSGGINEKLFF,TGTGCCAGCAGATCAGGGGGGATTAATGAAAAACTGTTTTTT
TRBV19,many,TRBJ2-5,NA,CASTRQGGETQYF,TGTGCCAGTACCAGACAGGGAGGAGAGACCCAGTACTTC
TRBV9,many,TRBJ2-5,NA,CASSVGGVRETQYF,TGTGCCAGCAGCGTAGGAGGGGTGCGGGAGACCCAGTACTTC
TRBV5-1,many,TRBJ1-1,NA,CASSSLDSGTEAFF,TGCGCCAGCAGCTCGCTTGACAGCGGCACTGAAGCTTTCTTT
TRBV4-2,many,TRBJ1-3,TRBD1,CASSQDRGPGNTIYF,TGTGCCAGCAGCCAGGACAGGGGGCCTGGAAACACCATATATTTT
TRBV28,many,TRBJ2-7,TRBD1,CASSLGTVTYEQYF,TGTGCCAGCAGTCTAGGGACAGTTACCTACGAGCAGTACTTC
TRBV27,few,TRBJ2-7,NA,CASSPRLTSSYEQYF,TGTGCCAGCAGTCCCCGACTAACGAGCTCCTACGAGCAGTACTTC
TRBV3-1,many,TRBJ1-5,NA,CASSQTWARGNQPQHF,TGTGCCAGCAGCCAGACGTGGGCACGGGGCAATCAGCCCCAGCATTTT
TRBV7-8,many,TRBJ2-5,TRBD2,CASSSPSTSGETQYF,TGTGCCAGCAGCTCCCCCTCGACTAGCGGCGAGACCCAGTACTTC
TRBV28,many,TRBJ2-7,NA,CASSQASYEQYF,TGTGCCAGCAGTCAAGCTTCCTACGAGCAGTACTTC
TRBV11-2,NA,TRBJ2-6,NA,CASILEGQGEGNVPTF,TGTGCCAGCATCTTAGAAGGCCAGGGGGAGGGCAACGTCCCGACTTTC
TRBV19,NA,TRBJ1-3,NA,CASSPTGTVNTIYF,TGTGCCAGTAGCCCGACAGGAACTGTAAACACCATATATTTT
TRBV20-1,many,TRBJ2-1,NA,CSAPRPPGNEQFF,TGCAGTGCCCCCCGGCCTCCTGGGAATGAGCAGTTCTTC
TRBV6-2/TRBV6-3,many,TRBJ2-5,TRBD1,CASSGGQGMETQYF,TGTGCCAGCAGTGGGGGACAGGGGATGGAGACCCAGTACTTC
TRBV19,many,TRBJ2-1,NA,CASSIVPDSYNEQFF,TGTGCCAGTAGTATAGTTCCAGACTCCTACAATGAGCAGTTCTTC
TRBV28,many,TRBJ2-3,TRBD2,CASSFPLGGSGRLDTQYF,TGTGCCAGCAGTTTCCCCCTGGGGGGAAGCGGGAGGTTAGATACGCAGTATTTT
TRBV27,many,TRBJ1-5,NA,CASKSGTGPSRDQPQHF,TGTGCCAGCAAATCCGGGACGGGCCCCTCGAGGGATCAGCCCCAGCATTTT
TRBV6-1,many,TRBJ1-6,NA,CASSEARLGRVRNNSPLHF,TGTGCCAGCAGTGAAGCTAGGTTGGGCAGGGTGCGAAATAATTCACCCCTCCACTTT
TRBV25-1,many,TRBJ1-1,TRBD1,CASSDRTGGTEAFF,TGTGCCAGCAGTGACCGGACAGGCGGCACTGAAGCTTTCTTT
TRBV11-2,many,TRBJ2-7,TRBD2,CASSLTSGSPYEQYF,TGTGCCAGCAGTCTGACTAGCGGGAGCCCCTACGAGCAGTACTTC